Listed here are 32 T cell receptor beta chains from one sample, sequenced in a study of control samples from healthy donors and cancer patients. TCRdb's table, derived via immunoSEQ multiplex PCR, lists solely in-frame clones and lacks some. The sample lists 130,000 or so clones, 70% to 90% occurring once. Source material: blood. The origin of the receptors is a man aged 45-60 years in good health.

V is TRBV28 and J is TRBJ1-1, with 8 bases matching TRBD1. The CDR3 totals 13 residues. Germline V CDR1 and CDR2: MDHEN, SYDVKM. V lost 6 bases, J lost 6 bases, and 6 bases stayed unmatched. CDR3 DNA: TGTGCCAGCAGCGACACGGGACAGGCTGAAGCTTTCTTT. Amino acids: CASSDTGQAEAFF. Full variable domain (outside the CDR3, taken from reference TRBV28 and TRBJ1-1): DVKVTQSSRYLVKRTGEKVFLECVQDMDHENMFWYRQDPGLGLRLIYFSYDVKMKEKGDIPEGYSVSREKKERFSLILESASTNQTSMYLCASSDTGQAEAFFGQGTRLTVV.

This sequence joins TRBV2 and TRBJ1-6; D is undetermined. The germline V and J ends were trimmed by 2 bases and 0 bases, with 8 bases remaining between them. Per the germline V gene, CDR1 is SNHLY and CDR2 is FYNNEI. This CDR3 has 16 amino acids. CDR3 coding DNA: TGTGCCAGCAGTGAAATAGGAAGCTCCTATAATTCACCCCTCCACTTT. It yields the protein CASSEIGSSYNSPLHF.

The CDR3 here is CASSEVWEQPQHF. The CDR3 DNA follows: TGTGCCAGCAGTGAAGTCTGGGAGCAGCCCCAGCATTTT. The chain combines TRBV2 with TRBJ1-5; the D is unclear. The V gene's germline CDR1 is SNHLY and CDR2 FYNNEI. The CDR3 contains 13 residues. Between the trimmed V and J ends, which lost 1 base and 7 bases, there was a span of 8 bases.

This clone has a single count. The chain carries TRBV28 and TRBJ1-5; 7 positions agree with TRBD1. Germline V lookup: CDR1 MDHEN, CDR2 SYDVKM. V gave up 3 bases and J gave up 2 bases; unmatched junction bases: 7. The CDR3 has 16 residues. CDR3 sequence reads: CASSFRDSLGNQPQHF. The CDR3 bases are TGTGCCAGCAGTTTCCGGGACAGCCTGGGCAATCAGCCCCAGCATTTT. The full variable domain, rest sourced from reference TRBV28 and TRBJ1-5, is DVKVTQSSRYLVKRTGEKVFLECVQDMDHENMFWYRQDPGLGLRLIYFSYDVKMKEKGDIPEGYSVSREKKERFSLILESASTNQTSMYLCASSFRDSLGNQPQHFGDGTRLSIL.

The DNA for the CDR3 is TGTGCCAGCAGGCCACTAGCGGGGGGGAAGGGTACGCAGTATTTT. Its translation: CASRPLAGGKGTQYF. The rearrangement links TRBV2 to TRBJ2-3, with TRBD2 matching over 13 bases. V dropped 6 bases and J dropped 8; count of bases not matched to a gene: 8. The CDR3 consists of 15 residues. Germline V CDR1 and CDR2: SNHLY, FYNNEI.

CDR3 bases: TGTGCCAGCAGCGAGACAGGGGGAAACGACTATGGCTACACCTTC. Translation gives CASSETGGNDYGYTF. V gene TRBV9 combines with J gene TRBJ1-2, with 9 nucleotides matching TRBD1. The junction had 6 bases not matched to a gene; V was cut back by 3 bases and J by 3 bases. Germline values: CDR1 SGDLS, CDR2 YYNGEE. The CDR3 is made up of 15 amino acids.

V usage is TRBV28 and J usage is TRBJ1-1; D is possibly TRBD1 (6 bases). Germline V gene sequence: CDR1 MDHEN, CDR2 SYDVKM. The CDR3 spans 14 residues. V dropped 2 bases and J dropped 4 bases, with 11 bases sitting between them. CDR3 in DNA: TGTGCCAGCAGTTTAGGGGGCGTTGGCACTGAAGCTTTCTTT. As protein: CASSLGGVGTEAFF. Supplemented by reference TRBV28 and TRBJ1-1, the full variable domain reads DVKVTQSSRYLVKRTGEKVFLECVQDMDHENMFWYRQDPGLGLRLIYFSYDVKMKEKGDIPEGYSVSREKKERFSLILESASTNQTSMYLCASSLGGVGTEAFFGQGTRLTVV.

The chain is built from TRBV4-1 and TRBJ1-4; maybe TRBD1 (6 bases). Between the trimmed V and J ends, which lost 3 bases and 8 bases, there was a span of 16 bases. Germline values: CDR1 MGHRA, CDR2 YSYEKL. This CDR3 region has 15 residues. The CDR3: CASSHGAGVAEKLFF. CDR3 nucleotide sequence: TGCGCCAGCAGCCATGGGGCAGGGGTAGCCGAAAAACTGTTTTTT.

This chain connects TRBV3-1 (or the pseudogene TRBV3-2) to TRBJ2-2; 12 bases are a match to TRBD2. Losses at the gene ends were 4 bases for V and 4 bases for J; bases not matched to a gene: 4. Per the germline V gene, CDR1 is LGHDT and CDR2 is YNNKEL (reference sequence). There are 16 residues in the CDR3. The DNA for the CDR3 is TGTGCCAGCAGCCCCCGACTAGCGGGGGCCACCGGGGAGCTGTTTTTT. It yields the protein CASSPRLAGATGELFF.

This chain joins TRBV25-1 and TRBJ1-4, with 7 positions matching TRBD1. Trimming took 4 bases from V and 4 from J; bases not matched to a gene: 6. Germline CDR1 is MGHDK and CDR2 is SYGVNS. The CDR3 is made up of 15 amino acids. The CDR3 here is CASSVRTGGNEKLFF. CDR3 bases: TGTGCCAGCAGTGTGAGGACAGGAGGTAATGAAAAACTGTTTTTT.

The chain couples TRBV2 to TRBJ1-1; D unclear. CDR1 is SNHLY, CDR2 FYNNEI, per germline. CDR3 length: 13 amino acids. Trimming stripped 4 bases from V and 0 bases from J, with 6 bases between. The CDR3 reads CASSALMNTEAFF. In nucleotides, the CDR3 is TGTGCCAGCAGTGCCTTAATGAACACTGAAGCTTTCTTT.

The chain's CDR3 is CASSQEGTSGGYEQFF. The CDR3 region has the DNA TGTGCCAGCAGCCAAGAGGGGACTAGCGGGGGTTATGAGCAGTTCTTC. V and J are TRBV4-2 and TRBJ2-1; 14 bases match TRBD2. V lost 0 bases, J lost 8 bases, and 3 bases stayed unmatched. The CDR3 covers 16 residues. Germline lookup yields CDR1 LGHNA and CDR2 YNFKEQ.

The chain uses TRBV5-1 and TRBJ2-1; D possibly matches TRBD1 or TRBD2 (6 bases each). The V gene's germline CDR1 is SGHRS and CDR2 YFSETQ. CDR3 length: 15 residues. V dropped 1 base and J dropped 8 bases, with 16 bases sitting between them. This CDR3 reads CASSLQGGRGDEQFF. In DNA form, the CDR3 reads TGCGCCAGCAGCTTGCAAGGGGGGCGAGGCGATGAGCAGTTCTTC. Looking up the rest from reference TRBV5-1 and TRBJ2-1 gives the full variable domain: KAGVTQTPRYLIKTRGQQVTLSCSPISGHRSVSWYQQTPGQGLQFLFEYFSETQRNKGNFPGRFSGRQFSNSRSEMNVSTLELGDSALYLCASSLQGGRGDEQFFGPGTRLTVL.

This chain joins TRBV6-6 and TRBJ1-1; TRBD1 agrees at 7 bases. Germline V gene data show CDR1 as MNHNY and CDR2 as SVGAGI (reference sequence). The V gene end was trimmed by 4 bases and the J gene end by 6 bases; junction bases not matched to a gene: 11. This CDR3 has 15 amino acids. In DNA form, the CDR3 reads TGTGCCAGCAGTTTGAATCAGGGGGTAGTTGCTGAAGCTTTCTTT. This gives the protein CASSLNQGVVAEAFF.

CDR3 amino acids: CAISASDRGFEQYF. The CDR3 DNA sequence: TGTGCCATCAGTGCTTCGGACAGGGGTTTCGAGCAGTACTTC. The chain is built from TRBV10-3 and TRBJ2-7, with 9 positions matching TRBD1. The V and J ends lost 4 bases and 6 bases, in that order; junction bases with no gene match: 7. Germline CDR1 is ENHRY and CDR2 is SYGVKD. The CDR3 length is 14 residues.

The chain combines TRBV7-7 with TRBJ2-5, with 9 bases aligning to TRBD1. The CDR3 totals 18 residues. The V gene's germline CDR1 is SSHAT and CDR2 FNYEAQ (reference sequence). V trimming: 1 base; J trimming: 1 base; junction bases outside the gene matches: 10. As DNA, the CDR3 is TGTGCCAGCAGCTTAGATATAATAGGGACAGGGCTCCAAGAGACCCAGTACTTC. It yields the protein CASSLDIIGTGLQETQYF.

The CDR3 is CASTKPGIRMEAFF. The CDR3 coding sequence is TGTGCCAGCACCAAGCCCGGGATAAGAATGGAAGCTTTCTTT. The V call is TRBV6-5, the J call TRBJ1-1; D call uncertain. CDR1 is MNHEY, CDR2 SVGAGI, per germline. The CDR3 is made up of 14 amino acids. The V and J ends lost 7 bases and 8 bases respectively, with 20 bases between them.

This clone showed up just a few times. CDR3 residues: CASSIVGVWNQPQHF. The CDR3, as DNA: TGTGCCAGCAGCATAGTCGGAGTTTGGAATCAGCCCCAGCATTTT. The rearrangement joins TRBV28 to TRBJ1-5, with D hard to call. The germline V gene has CDR1 MDHEN and CDR2 SYDVKM. CDR3 length: 15 residues. V lost 6 bases to trimming and J lost 4 bases, with 16 bases between them.

The chain recombines TRBV15 with TRBJ2-1; 7 positions match TRBD1. This CDR3 has 18 amino acids. V was clipped by 1 base and J by 2 bases; unmatched bases: 11. Germline V gives CDR1 LNHNV, CDR2 YYDKDF (reference sequence). The CDR3 nucleotides read TGTGCCACCAGCAGAGCGAGAGGGACAGTCGGCCCCTACAATGAGCAGTTCTTC. Translated, it gives CATSRARGTVGPYNEQFF.

This chain links TRBV12-3 or TRBV12-4 with TRBJ1-6; D is undetermined. The length of the CDR3 is 13 residues. The germline V and J ends were trimmed by 7 bases and 7 bases, with 11 bases remaining between them. CDR3 amino acids: CASTFGRNSPLHF. CDR3 in DNA: TGTGCCAGCACTTTTGGCAGAAATTCACCCCTCCACTTT.

This chain links TRBV11-2 with TRBJ1-4; no firm D call. Germline V gives CDR1 SGHAT, CDR2 FQNNGV. V was trimmed by 4 bases and J by 8 bases, leaving 17 bases between them. The CDR3 is made up of 15 amino acids. The chain's CDR3 is CASSSLSGMGEKLFF. The CDR3, as DNA: TGTGCCAGCAGCTCCTTGTCGGGGATGGGGGAAAAACTGTTTTTT.

The chain couples TRBV5-8 to TRBJ2-1; unclear D gene. Per the germline V gene, CDR1 is SGHTS and CDR2 is YDEGEE. This CDR3 region has 18 residues. V was pared by 5 bases and J by 4 bases, with 25 bases between. The CDR3 DNA reads as TGTGCCAGCAGATCGGATGGATATCGACTGATTCTGTACAATGAGCAGTTCTTC. It yields the protein CASRSDGYRLILYNEQFF.

V is TRBV28 and J is TRBJ2-7; 10 nucleotides line up with TRBD2. The CDR3 consists of 14 residues. V trimming: 2 bases; J trimming: 3 bases; junction bases outside the gene matches: 1. Germline CDR1 MDHEN, CDR2 SYDVKM. The CDR3 protein is CASSLRLAGYEQYF. The CDR3 region has the DNA TGTGCCAGCAGTTTAAGACTAGCGGGCTACGAGCAGTACTTC.

This clone was picked up a small number of times. The chain has TRBV6-5 and TRBJ1-5, with 7 bases aligning to TRBD1. V shed 8 bases, J shed 4 bases, and the junction held 8 bases outside the gene matches. Germline CDR1 reads MNHEY; CDR2 reads SVGAGI. This CDR3 is built from 14 residues. For the CDR3, the DNA is TGTGCCAGCCACAGCAGGGGGTCAAATCAGCCCCAGCATTTT. It translates to CASHSRGSNQPQHF.

The chain has TRBV5-1 and TRBJ2-7; weak D call: TRBD2 (6 bases). The germline V and J ends were trimmed by 1 base and 2 bases, with 16 bases remaining between them. The germline V gene has CDR1 SGHRS and CDR2 YFSETQ. This CDR3 has 16 residues. This chain's CDR3 is CASSLRRDGLAYEQYF. CDR3 bases: TGCGCCAGCAGCTTGAGGCGGGATGGGCTAGCCTACGAGCAGTACTTC.

The rearrangement joins TRBV9 to TRBJ1-1; a possible D gene is TRBD1 (5 bases). Germline assignment: CDR1 SGDLS and CDR2 YYNGEE. The CDR3 covers 11 residues. V lost 7 bases and J 4 bases, leaving 8 bases between the germline ends. CDR3 nucleotides: TGTGCCAGCTCCGGGGGCACTGAAGCTTTCTTT. Protein: CASSGGTEAFF.

The V call is TRBV4-1, the J call TRBJ2-3, with TRBD1 matching 9 bases. V lost 1 base to trimming and J lost 4 bases; unmatched junction nucleotides: 3. Germline V gene sequence: CDR1 MGHRA, CDR2 YSYEKL. This CDR3 spans 15 amino acids. The CDR3 sequence: CASSQVDRGSDTQYF. Here the CDR3 DNA reads TGCGCCAGCAGCCAAGTGGACAGGGGTTCAGATACGCAGTATTTT.

V and J are TRBV7-9 and TRBJ1-4, with 11 bases fitting TRBD1. Unmatched junction bases numbered 7, after V lost 4 bases and J lost 0 bases. There are 18 residues in the CDR3. Germline CDR1 SEHNR, CDR2 FQNEAQ (reference sequence). The CDR3 loop is CASSSTGTGGSTNEKLFF. The CDR3 DNA follows: TGTGCCAGCAGCTCGACCGGGACAGGGGGGTCAACTAATGAAAAACTGTTTTTT. The complete variable domain, with remaining parts taken from reference TRBV7-9 and TRBJ1-4, reads DTGVSQNPRHKITKRGQNVTFRCDPISEHNRLYWYRQTLGQGPEFLTYFQNEAQLEKSRLLSDRFSAERPKGSFSTLEIQRTEQGDSAMYLCASSSTGTGGSTNEKLFFGSGTQLSVL.

V and J are TRBV10-3 and TRBJ1-6; the D gene is possibly TRBD1 (6 bases). Germline loops: CDR1 ENHRY, CDR2 SYGVKD. This CDR3 is 16 amino acids long. The ends were cut back, 7 bases at V and 0 bases at J, with 13 bases in the middle. The DNA for the CDR3 is TGTGCCATCAATTCTGAGGACAGCTCCTATAATTCACCCCTCCACTTT. Amino acid sequence: CAINSEDSSYNSPLHF.

The rearrangement joins TRBV27 to TRBJ2-1, with no clear D. Germline V gene sequence: CDR1 MNHEY, CDR2 SMNVEV (reference sequence). V was clipped by 3 bases and J by 6 bases, with 21 bases between them. The CDR3 consists of 17 residues. CDR3 in amino acids: CASSFVGLVGPSNEQFF. The CDR3 bases are TGTGCCAGCAGTTTTGTTGGTCTAGTCGGCCCCTCCAATGAGCAGTTCTTC.

This chain links TRBV30 with TRBJ1-2; possible D gene TRBD1, 5 bases. This CDR3 has 15 residues. Trimming removed 5 bases at V and 0 bases at J, with 16 bases between. Germline V gene data show CDR1 as GTSNPN and CDR2 as SVGIG (reference sequence). The DNA for the CDR3 is TGTGCCTGGGCGCGAGGGACGGGCCCTAACTATGGCTACACCTTC. Protein: CAWARGTGPNYGYTF.

This sequence joins TRBV7-9 and TRBJ2-3; no clear D gene. V shed 2 bases and J shed 6 bases, with 6 bases lying between them. This CDR3 comprises 12 residues. Germline lookup yields CDR1 SEHNR and CDR2 FQNEAQ (reference sequence). The CDR3 here is CASSLRVDTQYF. The CDR3 DNA reads as TGTGCCAGCAGCTTACGGGTGGATACGCAGTATTTT.